The TCR beta chain under discussion was sequenced for a study of PD-1 blockade in classical Hodgkin lymphoma. The CDR3 runs to 13 residues. CDR1 and CDR2 (germline): MDHEN, SYDVKM. V was pared by 4 bases and J by 6 bases, with 5 bases of the junction left unmatched. This table comes from immunoSEQ multiplex PCR, and its TCRdb copy is limited to in-frame clones, with some not included. The sample shows 98,000 or so clones, around 89% of them seen only once. The patients all showed relapse after autologous stem cell transplantation, while their brentuximab vedotin exposure varied. This specimen consisted of peripheral blood mononuclear cells (PBMCs), obtained before the second cycle of nivolumab. The chain employs TRBV28 and TRBJ1-2; TRBD1 matches 7 bases. This receptor was taken from a human donor with classical Hodgkin lymphoma. The CDR3 nucleotides are TGTGCCAGCAGTTCCCAGGGGGTCCATGGCTACACCTTC. This gives the protein CASSSQGVHGYTF.